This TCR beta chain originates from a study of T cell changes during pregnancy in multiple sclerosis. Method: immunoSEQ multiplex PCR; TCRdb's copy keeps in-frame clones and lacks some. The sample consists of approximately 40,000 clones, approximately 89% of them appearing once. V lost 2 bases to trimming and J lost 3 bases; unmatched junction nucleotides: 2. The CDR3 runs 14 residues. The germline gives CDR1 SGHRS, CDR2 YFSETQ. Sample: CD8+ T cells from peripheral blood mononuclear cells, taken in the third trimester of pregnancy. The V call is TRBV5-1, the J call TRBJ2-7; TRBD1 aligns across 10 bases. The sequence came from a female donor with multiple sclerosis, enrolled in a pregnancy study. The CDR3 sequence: CASSFRDRGYEQYF. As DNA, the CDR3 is TGCGCCAGCAGCTTCCGGGACAGGGGCTACGAGCAGTACTTC.